Each of the 24 T cell receptor beta chains below was sequenced from the same sample in a study of blood T cell repertoires in COVID-19. Sequencing used immunoSEQ multiplex PCR; TCRdb keeps in-frame clones, though not all of them. The sample holds roughly 330,000 clones, over 70% seen once. Sequencing input: PBMCs or T cells enriched from blood (not recorded which). Receptor source: a young man who had recovered from COVID-19.

The V call is TRBV24-1, the J call TRBJ1-4; weak D call: TRBD1 (6 bases). V gave up 4 bases and J gave up 4 bases, with 12 bases separating them. Germline V lookup: CDR1 KGHDR, CDR2 SFDVKD. This CDR3 has 15 residues. CDR3 sequence: CATSDPRDNNEKLFF. CDR3 bases: TGTGCCACCAGTGACCCCCGGGACAATAATGAAAAACTGTTTTTT.

The rearrangement links TRBV4-1 to TRBJ1-2; TRBD1 matches at 7 bases. Trimming cost V 0 bases and J 8 bases; bases outside gene matches: 12. CDR1 and CDR2 (germline): MGHRA, YSYEKL. The length of the CDR3 is 16 residues. The CDR3 nucleotides are TGCGCCAGCAGCCAAGACAGTAGGGGGCGCGGTAGCGGCTACACCTTC. Encoded protein: CASSQDSRGRGSGYTF.

The rearrangement uses TRBV6-5 and TRBJ2-1, with a possible D match to TRBD2 (6 bases). The CDR3 sequence is 13 residues long. The V and J ends lost 0 bases and 8 bases respectively, with 8 bases between them. The germline CDR1 and CDR2 sequences are MNHEY and SVGAGI. CDR3 in DNA: TGTGCCAGCAGTTACTCCGGGAGCGATGAGCAGTTCTTC. It is translated as CASSYSGSDEQFF.

This clone was seen a few times. The chain carries TRBV6-5 and TRBJ1-5, with a weak D call TRBD1 (6 bases). V shed 7 bases and J shed 4 bases, with 11 bases lying between them. Germline-derived CDR1 and CDR2 are MNHEY and SVGAGI. This CDR3 comprises 13 residues. In nucleotides, the CDR3 is TGTGCCAGCAAGACAGGACTGAATCAGCCCCAGCATTTT. Translating it yields CASKTGLNQPQHF.

This rearrangement joins TRBV7-9 to TRBJ1-4; D might be TRBD1 (5 bases). CDR3 length: 14 residues. V lost 6 bases, J lost 5 bases, and 13 bases lay in between. The germline gives CDR1 SEHNR, CDR2 FQNEAQ (reference sequence). CDR3 region: CASRQGAGNEKLFF. The CDR3 DNA follows: TGTGCCAGCAGACAAGGGGCAGGAAATGAAAAACTGTTTTTT.

The J gene is TRBJ1-1, the V gene TRBV11-1; 8 bases align to TRBD1. The CDR3 totals 14 residues. The J segment lost 3 bases and the V segment lost 5 bases, leaving 5 bases of the junction unmatched. Germline V gene lookup returns CDR1 SGHAT and CDR2 FQDESV (reference sequence). CDR3 coding DNA: TGTGCCAGCAGCCCGACAGGGGCGGACACTGAAGCTTTCTTT. The encoded protein is CASSPTGADTEAFF. The whole variable domain, filled in from reference TRBV11-1 and TRBJ1-1, reads EAEVAQSPRYKITEKSQAVAFWCDPISGHATLYWYRQILGQGPELLVQFQDESVVDDSQLPKDRFSAERLKGVDSTLKIQPAELGDSAMYLCASSPTGADTEAFFGQGTRLTVV.

V is TRBV28 and J is TRBJ1-2, with D possibly matching TRBD1 (6 bases). The length of the CDR3 is 14 residues. Germline CDR1 MDHEN, CDR2 SYDVKM. V was pared by 5 bases and J by 2 bases, with 12 bases between. CDR3 region: CASSRWDTNYGYTF. The DNA for the CDR3 is TGTGCCAGCAGTCGATGGGACACGAACTATGGCTACACCTTC.

This sequence joins TRBV6-5 and TRBJ1-2, with 10 bases aligning to TRBD1. This CDR3 comprises 13 residues. Trimming cost V 2 bases and J 8 bases; bases outside gene matches: 2. Germline V gene lookup returns CDR1 MNHEY and CDR2 SVGAGI. The CDR3 spells CASSYDRGLGYTF. The DNA of the CDR3 is TGTGCCAGCAGTTACGACAGGGGGCTAGGCTACACCTTC.

This chain uses TRBV5-4 with TRBJ2-7; the match to TRBD2 covers 10 bases. Looked up from germline, CDR1 is SGHNT and CDR2 is YYREEE (reference sequence). The CDR3 has 13 residues. J gave up 4 bases and V 4 bases, and 2 bases lay outside the gene matches. The DNA for the CDR3 is TGTGCCAGCAGCCCGGGACTAGCGTACGAGCAGTACTTC. It codes for CASSPGLAYEQYF. The full variable domain, rest sourced from reference TRBV5-4 and TRBJ2-7, is ETGVTQSPTHLIKTRGQQVTLRCSSQSGHNTVSWYQQALGQGPQFIFQYYREEENGRGNFPPRFSGLQFPNYSSELNVNALELDDSALYLCASSPGLAYEQYFGPGTRLTVT.

This chain connects TRBV14 to TRBJ1-2, with 7 nucleotides matching TRBD1. Trimming at V came to 4 bases and at J to 4 bases, leaving 9 bases not matched to a gene. Germline CDR1 and CDR2: SGHDN and FVKESK. The length of the CDR3 is 15 residues. CDR3 amino acids: CASSRRQGQIYGYTF. The CDR3 DNA reads TGTGCCAGCAGCCGACGACAGGGACAAATCTATGGCTACACCTTC.

The rearrangement joins TRBV5-1 to TRBJ1-4; 9 positions match TRBD1. The CDR3 is made up of 15 amino acids. Germline trimming cut 2 bases from V and 7 bases from J; bases unmatched to any gene: 6. Germline assignment: CDR1 SGHRS and CDR2 YFSETQ. The CDR3 nucleotides are TGCGCCAGCAGCTTAGGACAGGGGTGGGCTGAAAAACTGTTTTTT. As protein: CASSLGQGWAEKLFF.

This clone appeared once. This chain links TRBV19 with TRBJ2-1, with 9 positions matching TRBD2. J gave up 4 bases and V 3 bases, and 4 bases lay outside the gene matches. Germline V lookup: CDR1 LNHDA, CDR2 SQIVND (reference sequence). The CDR3 covers 15 residues. The CDR3 bases are TGTGCCAGTAGTATGGCGGGGGGGCCTTACAATGAGCAGTTCTTC. It is translated as CASSMAGGPYNEQFF.

The chain is built from TRBV5-4 and TRBJ1-2, with 8 bases lining up with TRBD1. Trimming removed 8 bases from V and 4 bases from J; junction bases left unmatched: 4. The CDR3 covers 12 residues. CDR1 SGHNT and CDR2 YYREEE come from the germline V gene (reference sequence). CDR3 nucleotides: TGTGCCAGTACCGGGACAGGCTATGGCTACACCTTC. The encoded protein is CASTGTGYGYTF.

This clone was observed once. The rearrangement links TRBV4-1 to TRBJ1-1; D may be TRBD1 (6 bases). This CDR3 contains 16 residues. Trimming took off 1 base at V and 5 bases at J, with 17 bases between the two ends. Per the germline V gene, CDR1 is MGHRA and CDR2 is YSYEKL. Here the CDR3 DNA reads TGCGCCAGCAGCCAAGCTCCACCCGGAAGGGGGACTGAAGCTTTCTTT. Amino acid sequence: CASSQAPPGRGTEAFF.

The chain is built from TRBV7-9 and TRBJ1-2, with TRBD1 matching 8 bases. Germline loops: CDR1 SEHNR, CDR2 FQNEAQ (reference sequence). V lost 5 bases, J lost 7 bases, and 9 bases stayed unmatched. The CDR3 loop spans 14 amino acids. DNA for the CDR3: TGTGCCAGCAGCCCCTTGTTACAGGGGGTTGGCTACACCTTC. Its translation is CASSPLLQGVGYTF.

This chain uses TRBV19 with TRBJ2-7; 9 bases are shared with TRBD2. With V trimmed by 5 bases and J by 4 bases, 12 bases remained unmatched. The CDR3 runs to 16 residues. From germline, CDR1 is LNHDA and CDR2 SQIVND (reference sequence). CDR3 sequence reads: CASSALKAGGTYEQYF. The DNA for the CDR3 is TGTGCCAGTAGTGCCCTTAAAGCGGGGGGTACTTACGAGCAGTACTTC.

This chain uses TRBV9 with TRBJ2-5; 11 bases match TRBD2. V lost 2 bases and J lost 5; bases outside the gene matches: 8. The CDR3 contains 16 residues. In germline, CDR1 is SGDLS, CDR2 YYNGEE. CDR3 in amino acids: CASSVGTSGVSETQYF. CDR3 DNA sequence: TGTGCCAGCAGCGTTGGGACTAGCGGAGTATCTGAGACCCAGTACTTC.

The chain employs TRBV6-5 and TRBJ2-3; D might be TRBD2 (5 bases). The ends were cut back, 8 bases at V and 2 bases at J, with 11 bases in the middle. Germline CDR1 and CDR2: MNHEY and SVGAGI. The CDR3 runs 13 residues. The CDR3 DNA follows: TGTGCCAGCCGCGAGGGAGTCACAGATACGCAGTATTTT. Its protein product is CASREGVTDTQYF.

This rearrangement joins TRBV3-1 (or the pseudogene TRBV3-2) to TRBJ1-1; D not resolved. Trimming took 5 bases from V and 2 from J, leaving 6 bases between them. The CDR3 has 12 amino acids. From germline, CDR1 is LGHDT and CDR2 YNNKEL (reference sequence). CDR3 coding DNA: TGTGCCAGCAGCGAGGCAAACACTGAAGCTTTCTTT. It yields the protein CASSEANTEAFF.

This clone was seen only once. The CDR3 spells CASSPTDRLSSYEQYF. CDR3 nucleotides: TGTGCCAGCTCACCAACGGACAGACTCTCCTCCTACGAGCAGTACTTC. The genes are TRBV18 and TRBJ2-7; D is possibly TRBD1 (6 bases). The CDR3 totals 16 residues. Germline V gene lookup returns CDR1 KGHSH and CDR2 LQKENI. The germline V and J ends were trimmed by 2 bases and 0 bases, with 14 bases remaining between them.

This clone has a handful of counts. The genes are TRBV2 and TRBJ1-5; 9 nucleotides match TRBD1. This CDR3 has 15 residues. Trimming cost V 3 bases and J 2 bases; bases outside gene matches: 2. Germline loops: CDR1 SNHLY, CDR2 FYNNEI. CDR3: CASSDRTGGNQPQHF. As DNA, the CDR3 is TGTGCCAGCAGTGATCGGACAGGGGGCAATCAGCCCCAGCATTTT.

Only one count was recorded for this clone. The chain has TRBV3-1 (or the pseudogene TRBV3-2) and TRBJ1-1, with D unclear. Germline V gene sequence: CDR1 LGHDT, CDR2 YNNKEL (reference sequence). Trimming removed 1 base at V and 5 bases at J, with 14 bases between. This CDR3 comprises 15 residues. CDR3 sequence: CASSQGEAHGTEAFF. The DNA for the CDR3 is TGTGCCAGCAGCCAAGGAGAAGCGCATGGGACTGAAGCTTTCTTT.

CDR3 protein: CASSRGQGTDNSGNTIYF. In DNA form, the CDR3 reads TGTGCCAGCAGCCGGGGACAGGGGACTGACAACTCTGGAAACACCATATATTTT. This chain links TRBV3-1 (or the pseudogene TRBV3-2) with TRBJ1-3; 10 bases map to TRBD1. Looked up from germline, CDR1 is LGHDT and CDR2 is YNNKEL (reference sequence). Trimming removed 4 bases from V and 0 bases from J; junction bases left unmatched: 9. The CDR3 is made up of 18 amino acids.

Many counts were recorded for this clone. V usage is TRBV2 and J usage is TRBJ2-5, with D possibly matching TRBD2 (6 bases). This CDR3 contains 15 residues. Germline CDR1 is SNHLY and CDR2 is FYNNEI. V was trimmed by 2 bases and J by 5 bases, leaving 15 bases between them. CDR3 sequence (DNA): TGTGCCAGCAGTGAAATGGCACTAGCTTACGAGACCCAGTACTTC. Translation gives CASSEMALAYETQYF.